This T cell receptor beta chain is from a study of T cells in tumors after PD-1 blockade. Study at large: Excluded were patients with checkpoint blockade, immunosuppressants, or radiotherapy or other anti-cancer therapy within 4 weeks. On average, peripheral blood gave about 110,000 TCR templates and around 40,000 unique clonotypes. Overall study findings and caveats: Approximately 41% of tumor TCR clonotypes were also found in blood.

The length of the CDR3 is 13 residues. The germline gives CDR1 SGHDT, CDR2 YYEEEE. Between the trimmed V and J ends, which lost 2 bases and 6 bases, there was a span of 8 bases. Regarding this clone: Its specificity is not known.

Clones were read by immunoSEQ multiplex PCR, and TCRdb kept only the in-frame ones, dropping some. The sample lists around 60,000 clones; about 80% were seen once. Tumor or blood genomic DNA was sequenced, with inputs of roughly 600 ng to 6,004 ng. Sequenced material: PBMCs, taken before anti-PD-1 treatment. The rearrangement joins TRBV5-6 to TRBJ2-2, with D tentatively TRBD2 (5 bases). This receptor was obtained from a human donor with basal cell carcinoma. As DNA, the CDR3 is TGTGCCAGCAGCTTCGGGGTCTCCGGGGAGCTGTTTTTT. The encoded protein is CASSFGVSGELFF.